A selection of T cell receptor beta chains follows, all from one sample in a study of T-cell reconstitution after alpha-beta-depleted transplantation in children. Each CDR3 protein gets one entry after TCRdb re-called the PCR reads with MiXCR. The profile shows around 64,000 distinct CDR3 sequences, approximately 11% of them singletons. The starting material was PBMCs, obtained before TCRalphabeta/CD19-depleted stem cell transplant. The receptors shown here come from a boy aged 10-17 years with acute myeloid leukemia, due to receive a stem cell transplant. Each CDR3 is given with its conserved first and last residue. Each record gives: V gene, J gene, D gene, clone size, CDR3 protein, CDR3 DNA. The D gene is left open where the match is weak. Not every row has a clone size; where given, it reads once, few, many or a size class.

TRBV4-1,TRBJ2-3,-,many,CASSRVPDTQYF,TGCGCCAGCAGCCGAGTCCCAGATACGCAGTATTTT
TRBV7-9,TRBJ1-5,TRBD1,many,CASSFAPTGPNQPQHF,TGTGCCAGCAGCTTCGCCCCGACAGGGCCTAATCAGCCCCAGCATTTT
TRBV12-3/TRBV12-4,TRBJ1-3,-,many,CASSQGVTGNTIYF,TGTGCCAGCAGTCAAGGGGTAACTGGAAACACCATATATTTT
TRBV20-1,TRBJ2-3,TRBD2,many,CSARFGWGGGTDTQYF,TGCAGTGCTAGATTTGGTTGGGGGGGAGGCACAGATACGCAGTATTTT
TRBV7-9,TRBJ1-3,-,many,CASSLEGRGNTIYF,TGTGCCAGCAGCTTAGAGGGACGAGGAAACACCATATATTTT
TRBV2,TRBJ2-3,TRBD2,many,CASRVQIAGGPVDTDTQYF,TGTGCCAGCAGGGTTCAAATAGCGGGGGGCCCGGTCGATACAGATACGCAGTATTTT
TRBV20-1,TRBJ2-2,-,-,CSPDRFTGELFF,TGCAGCCCGGACAGATTCACCGGGGAGCTGTTTTTT
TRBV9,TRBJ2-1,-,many,CASSVGAGTLEQFF,TGTGCCAGCAGCGTAGGGGCAGGGACTTTGGAGCAGTTCTTC
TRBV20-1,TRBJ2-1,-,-,CSARDRQDQYNEQFF,TGCAGTGCTAGAGATCGACAGGACCAGTACAATGAGCAGTTCTTC
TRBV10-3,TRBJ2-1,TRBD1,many,CAMTGVKNNEQFF,TGTGCCATGACAGGGGTGAAAAACAATGAGCAGTTCTTC
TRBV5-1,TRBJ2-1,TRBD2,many,CATSPRSGVSNEQFF,TGCGCCACCTCTCCTAGGAGCGGGGTAAGCAATGAGCAGTTCTTC
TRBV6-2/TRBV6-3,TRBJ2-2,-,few,CASSYWDRTNTGELFF,TGTGCCAGCAGTTACTGGGACCGCACGAACACCGGGGAGCTGTTTTTT
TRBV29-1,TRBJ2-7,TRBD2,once,CSVLAGLSYEQYF,TGCAGCGTTCTAGCGGGTCTCTCCTACGAGCAGTACTTC
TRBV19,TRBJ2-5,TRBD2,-,CATEGTSGQETQYF,TGTGCCACTGAAGGGACTAGCGGCCAAGAGACCCAGTACTTC
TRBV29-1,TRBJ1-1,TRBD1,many,CSVHSGTGRSEAFF,TGCAGCGTGCATTCAGGGACAGGCAGGTCTGAAGCTTTCTTT
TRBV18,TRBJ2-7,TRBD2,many,CASSGLAYDSEQYF,TGTGCCAGCTCTGGACTAGCGTACGACTCCGAGCAGTACTTC
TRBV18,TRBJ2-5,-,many,CASSPIPVEETQYF,TGTGCCAGCTCACCGATACCGGTGGAGGAGACCCAGTACTTC
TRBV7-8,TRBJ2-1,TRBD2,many,CASSLAGTSRNEQFF,TGTGCCAGCAGCTTAGCTGGGACTAGCAGGAATGAGCAGTTCTTC
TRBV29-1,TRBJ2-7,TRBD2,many,CSAGRRLAFDEQYF,TGCAGCGCCGGCCGGCGACTAGCGTTCGACGAGCAGTACTTC
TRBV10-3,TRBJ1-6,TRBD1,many,CAITGTAHSPLHF,TGTGCCATCACGGGGACAGCTCATTCACCCCTCCACTTT
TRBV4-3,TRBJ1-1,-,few,CASSQEVVAVNTEAFF,TGCGCCAGCAGCCAAGAGGTCGTTGCGGTGAACACTGAAGCTTTCTTT
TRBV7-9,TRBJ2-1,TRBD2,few,CASSLPGGGNEQFF,TGTGCCAGCAGCTTACCGGGAGGAGGGAATGAGCAGTTCTTC
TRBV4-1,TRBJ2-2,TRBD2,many,CASSPLLAGDNTGELFF,TGCGCCAGCAGCCCACTACTAGCGGGGGATAACACCGGGGAGCTGTTTTTT
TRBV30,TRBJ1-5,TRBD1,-,CAWSPGTGYNQPQHF,TGTGCCTGGAGTCCCGGGACAGGGTACAATCAGCCCCAGCATTTT
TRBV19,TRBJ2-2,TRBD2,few,CASGLAGANTGELFF,TGTGCCAGTGGACTAGCGGGAGCCAACACCGGGGAGCTGTTTTTT
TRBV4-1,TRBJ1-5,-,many,CASSQERNQPQHF,TGCGCCAGCAGCCAAGAAAGGAATCAGCCCCAGCATTTT
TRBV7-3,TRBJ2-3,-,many,CASSLRGISTDTQYF,TGTGCCAGCAGCTTACGAGGGATTAGCACAGATACGCAGTATTTT
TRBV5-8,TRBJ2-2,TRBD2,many,CASSLVASGVTGELFF,TGTGCCAGCAGCTTGGTGGCTAGCGGCGTGACCGGGGAGCTGTTTTTT
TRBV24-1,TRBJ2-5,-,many,CATSDFARSQETQYF,TGTGCCACCAGTGATTTTGCTAGATCCCAAGAGACCCAGTACTTC
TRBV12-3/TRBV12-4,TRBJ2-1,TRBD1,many,CASSPRTGPAYSEQFF,TGTGCCAGCAGTCCCCGGACAGGCCCCGCCTATAGTGAGCAGTTCTTC
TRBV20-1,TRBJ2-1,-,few,CSARPGLLSSYNEQFF,TGCAGTGCTAGACCGGGACTTCTTAGCTCCTACAATGAGCAGTTCTTC
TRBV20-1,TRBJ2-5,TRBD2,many,CSARDLTSGRGETQYF,TGCAGTGCTAGAGATCTGACTAGCGGGAGGGGAGAGACCCAGTACTTC
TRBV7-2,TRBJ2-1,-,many,CASSLGSYNEQFF,TGTGCCAGCAGCTTGGGGTCTTACAATGAGCAGTTCTTC
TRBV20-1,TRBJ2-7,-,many,CSARNTISYEQYF,TGCAGTGCTAGGAACACCATCTCCTACGAGCAGTACTTC
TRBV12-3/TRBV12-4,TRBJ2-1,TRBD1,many,CASSLTDRGQLNIEQFF,TGTGCCAGCAGTTTGACCGACAGGGGGCAGTTGAACATTGAGCAGTTCTTC
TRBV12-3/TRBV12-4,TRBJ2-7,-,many,CASRLVGEQYF,TGTGCCAGCAGATTAGTAGGGGAGCAGTACTTC
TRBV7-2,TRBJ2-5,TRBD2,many,CASRGLAGDYQETQYF,TGTGCCAGCAGAGGACTAGCGGGCGATTACCAAGAGACCCAGTACTTC
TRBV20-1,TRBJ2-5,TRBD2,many,CSASVPSGGRFQETQYF,TGCAGTGCTAGTGTGCCTAGCGGGGGCCGCTTTCAAGAGACCCAGTACTTC
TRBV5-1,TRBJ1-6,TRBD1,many,CASSLRGQETGSPLHF,TGCGCCAGCAGCTTGCGGGGACAGGAGACTGGTTCACCCCTCCACTTT